The 30 T cell receptor beta chains listed next were all sequenced from one sample in a study of shared clonotypes between healthy human individuals. Profiled with immunoSEQ multiplex PCR; TCRdb holds only in-frame clones, not every one. The sample has fewer than 2.5 million clones, 93% seen once. Sequenced: naive CD4+ T cells from PBMCs. Subset described: CD45RA+ positively selected. The receptors come from a man aged 18 to 29 in good health. Some clones in this sample may be carry-over from other donors' samples.

V usage is TRBV28 and J usage is TRBJ1-2; D may be TRBD1 (6 bases). CDR3 length equals 14 residues. Per the germline V gene, CDR1 is MDHEN and CDR2 is SYDVKM. Trimming pared 8 bases from V and 4 bases from J, leaving 17 bases between. The CDR3 region is CASGVQEDSYGYTF. CDR3 nucleotides: TGTGCCAGCGGAGTACAAGAGGACAGCTATGGCTACACCTTC.

The V and J genes are TRBV11-3 and TRBJ2-1; D perhaps matches TRBD2 (5 bases). Germline V CDR1 and CDR2: SGHNT, YENEEA. The CDR3 has 18 residues. V dropped 2 bases and J dropped 7 bases, with 24 bases sitting between them. CDR3 nucleotides: TGTGCCAGCAGCTTACGGCCCGGACTGGGCGCTGAGAAGAATGAGCAGTTCTTC. Encoded protein: CASSLRPGLGAEKNEQFF. The variable domain in full, with the rest retrieved from reference TRBV11-3 and TRBJ2-1, is EAGVVQSPRYKIIEKKQPVAFWCNPISGHNTLYWYLQNLGQGPELLIRYENEEAVDDSQLPKDRFSAERLKGVDSTLKIQPAELGDSAVYLCASSLRPGLGAEKNEQFFGPGTRLTVL.

This clone was recorded only once. The chain links TRBV7-6 to TRBJ2-3; no clear D gene. Germline assignment: CDR1 SGHVS and CDR2 FNYEAQ. The V end was cut by 8 bases, the J end by 6 bases, with 9 bases between. CDR3 size: 11 residues. The CDR3 here is CASSSMDTQYF. The CDR3 nucleotides are TGTGCCAGCTCTTCCATGGATACGCAGTATTTT.

This clone has a handful of counts. The chain couples TRBV6-6 to TRBJ1-5; D may be TRBD1 (5 bases). The germline V and J ends were trimmed by 6 bases and 1 base, with 16 bases remaining between them. This CDR3 is 16 amino acids long. Germline-derived CDR1 and CDR2 are MNHNY and SVGAGI (reference sequence). The CDR3 loop is CASSPLLGGSNQPQHF. CDR3 bases: TGTGCCAGCAGCCCCCTTTTGGGGGGGAGCAATCAGCCCCAGCATTTT.

The CDR3 DNA reads TGTGCCAGCAGCTTGGCGCCGGCGAATGAAAAACTGTTTTTT. It yields the protein CASSLAPANEKLFF. V and J are TRBV5-8 and TRBJ1-4; D is undetermined. Germline V gene lookup returns CDR1 SGHTS and CDR2 YDEGEE. Trimming removed 0 bases from V and 5 bases from J, with 8 bases in between. This CDR3 comprises 14 residues.

J is TRBJ1-2 and V is TRBV2; D is ambiguous. The V gene lost 1 base and the J gene lost 3 bases, with 15 bases spanning the gap. CDR1 is SNHLY, CDR2 FYNNEI, per germline. The CDR3 is made up of 16 amino acids. The DNA for the CDR3 is TGTGCCAGCAGTGAAGGGGCGCACATCGACTACTATGGCTACACCTTC. Its translation is CASSEGAHIDYYGYTF.

This chain uses TRBV5-1 with TRBJ2-6; perhaps TRBD2 as D (5 bases). Germline V gene data show CDR1 as SGHRS and CDR2 as YFSETQ. CDR3 length: 16 amino acids. Trimming removed 4 bases from V and 2 bases from J, with 13 bases in between. CDR3 in amino acids: CASSARVSPGANVLTF. DNA of the CDR3: TGCGCCAGCAGCGCGAGGGTTTCTCCTGGGGCCAACGTCCTGACTTTC. Based on the CDR3 plus reference TRBV5-1 and TRBJ2-6, the full variable domain is KAGVTQTPRYLIKTRGQQVTLSCSPISGHRSVSWYQQTPGQGLQFLFEYFSETQRNKGNFPGRFSGRQFSNSRSEMNVSTLELGDSALYLCASSARVSPGANVLTFGAGSRLTVL.

In DNA form, the CDR3 reads TGCGCCAGCAGCTCCGGACAGGGAGACGGGGAGCTGTTTTTT. This gives the protein CASSSGQGDGELFF. The chain has TRBV5-1 and TRBJ2-2; 8 bases are a match to TRBD1. This CDR3 comprises 14 residues. CDR1 SGHRS and CDR2 YFSETQ come from the germline V gene. V dropped 3 bases and J dropped 7; count of bases not matched to a gene: 5.

Regarding this clone: The same CDR3 can be traced to other DNA sequences in this sample. This chain connects TRBV18 to TRBJ2-2; no firm D call. Germline CDR1 reads KGHSH; CDR2 reads LQKENI. Trimming removed 3 bases from V and 6 bases from J, with 5 bases in between. The CDR3 is made up of 12 amino acids. The CDR3 is CASSPTPGELFF. The DNA for the CDR3 is TGTGCCAGCTCACCCACCCCCGGGGAGCTGTTTTTT. The full variable domain, completed using reference TRBV18 and TRBJ2-2, is NAGVMQNPRHLVRRRGQEARLRCSPMKGHSHVYWYRQLPEEGLKFMVYLQKENIIDESGMPKERFSAEFPKEGPSILRIQQVVRGDSAAYFCASSPTPGELFFGEGSRLTVL.

V usage is TRBV11-2 and J usage is TRBJ2-3; 10 bases map to TRBD1. V was pared by 5 bases and J by 9 bases, with 11 bases of the junction left unmatched. Germline loops: CDR1 SGHAT, CDR2 FQNNGV. The CDR3 loop spans 15 amino acids. For the CDR3, the DNA is TGTGCCAGCAGCCCGACCGGACAGGGGGTCTGGACGCAGTATTTT. As protein: CASSPTGQGVWTQYF.

The chain recombines TRBV30 with TRBJ2-1; the D call may be TRBD1 or TRBD2 (5 bases each). The germline gives CDR1 GTSNPN, CDR2 SVGIG (reference sequence). The CDR3 runs to 15 residues. V was pared by 3 bases and J by 2 bases, with 14 bases between. The CDR3 loop is CAWSPPGPTYNEQFF. Written as DNA, the CDR3 is TGTGCCTGGAGCCCACCGGGACCGACCTACAATGAGCAGTTCTTC.

The chain combines TRBV4-1 with TRBJ2-7; a possible D gene is TRBD1 (6 bases). The CDR3 spans 11 residues. V lost 10 bases to trimming and J lost 2 bases, with 9 bases between them. Per germline, CDR1 MGHRA and CDR2 YSYEKL. The CDR3 reads CANPGAYEQYF. The CDR3 DNA reads as TGCGCCAACCCAGGGGCCTACGAGCAGTACTTC.

The chain is built from TRBV5-4 and TRBJ2-5, with 9 bases matching TRBD1. This CDR3 has 17 residues. The trim removed 4 bases at V and 5 bases at J, leaving 15 bases unmatched. Germline V gene lookup returns CDR1 SGHNT and CDR2 YYREEE (reference sequence). The CDR3 sequence: CASSLPTGGGRGETQYF. The DNA for the CDR3 is TGTGCCAGCAGCCTACCGACAGGGGGTGGACGTGGGGAGACCCAGTACTTC.

This clone was seen once. This chain joins TRBV7-6 and TRBJ2-1, with TRBD2 matching over 9 bases. CDR3 size: 16 residues. The trim removed 5 bases at V and 0 bases at J, leaving 5 bases unmatched. CDR1 SGHVS and CDR2 FNYEAQ come from the germline V gene. The CDR3: CASSRIAGASYNEQFF. DNA of the CDR3: TGTGCCAGCAGCCGAATAGCGGGGGCCTCCTACAATGAGCAGTTCTTC.

Details on this clone: A much larger clonotype is one base distant, so this may be a read error. This CDR3 is also generated by other DNA sequences in the sample. The chain carries TRBV5-1 and TRBJ2-2; D ambiguous. CDR3 length: 13 amino acids. Trimming stripped 0 bases from V and 4 bases from J, with 4 bases between. Germline CDR1 SGHRS, CDR2 YFSETQ. This CDR3 reads CASSLGTTGELFF. The CDR3 DNA reads as TGCGCCAGCAGCTTGGGGACCACCGGGGAGCTGTTTTTT.

Comment on this clone: The same CDR3 also results from other DNA sequences found in this sample. CDR3: CASSQGLAGGYEQYF. The CDR3 nucleotides read TGTGCCAGCAGCCAGGGACTAGCGGGAGGCTACGAGCAGTACTTC. The chain employs TRBV14 and TRBJ2-7; 15 bases align to TRBD2. From germline, CDR1 is SGHDN and CDR2 FVKESK. V lost 3 bases and J lost 3; bases outside the gene matches: 0. There are 15 residues in the CDR3.

The J gene is TRBJ2-1, the V gene TRBV13; 15 bases line up with TRBD2. CDR3 length: 19 amino acids. The germline gives CDR1 PRHDT, CDR2 FYEKMQ (reference sequence). V shed 4 bases and J 1 base; nucleotides not matched to a gene: 8. The CDR3: CASSSGLAGGPGSYNEQFF. The CDR3 DNA reads as TGTGCCAGCAGCTCCGGACTAGCGGGAGGGCCCGGTTCCTACAATGAGCAGTTCTTC.

This chain joins TRBV30 and TRBJ2-7; D is possibly TRBD2 (5 bases). The CDR3 covers 11 residues. The germline V and J ends were trimmed by 5 bases and 3 bases, with 8 bases remaining between them. The germline CDR1 and CDR2 sequences are GTSNPN and SVGIG (reference sequence). The chain's CDR3 is CAWGGYYEQYF. CDR3 sequence (DNA): TGTGCCTGGGGCGGGTACTACGAGCAGTACTTC.

V and J are TRBV6-6 and TRBJ1-2; 9 bases agree with TRBD1. The CDR3 runs to 15 residues. CDR1 is MNHNY and CDR2 is SVGAGI in the germline V gene (reference sequence). After removal of 5 bases from V and 5 bases from J, the junction contained 9 bases not matched to a gene. The chain's CDR3 is CASSTWDREPYGYTF. CDR3 DNA sequence: TGTGCCAGCAGTACTTGGGACAGGGAACCATATGGCTACACCTTC.

The V gene is TRBV9, the J gene TRBJ1-4; D gene unclear. This CDR3 spans 15 amino acids. V shed 3 bases and J shed 8 bases, with 17 bases lying between them. The V gene's germline CDR1 is SGDLS and CDR2 YYNGEE. DNA for the CDR3: TGTGCCAGCAGCGGATCGGGATCTTTGGGCGAAAAACTGTTTTTT. Amino acids: CASSGSGSLGEKLFF.

This chain connects TRBV5-1 to TRBJ2-5; no clear D. CDR3 length: 14 residues. Germline lookup yields CDR1 SGHRS and CDR2 YFSETQ. Trimming pared 6 bases from V and 10 bases from J, leaving 22 bases between. In nucleotides, the CDR3 is TGCGCCAGCAACCCGGACCCTGGTAGTGTGGACCAGTACTTC. Its protein is CASNPDPGSVDQYF.

This chain uses TRBV9 with TRBJ2-3; D possibly matches TRBD1 or TRBD2 (6 bases each). The CDR3 length is 12 residues. Trimming removed 6 bases at V and 4 bases at J, with 9 bases between. The germline V gene encodes CDR1 SGDLS and CDR2 YYNGEE. As DNA, the CDR3 is TGTGCCAGCAACAGGGAGGCAGATACGCAGTATTTT. This gives the protein CASNREADTQYF.

As to this clone: Within the sample, other DNA sequences also encode this same CDR3. The genes are TRBV7-3 and TRBJ2-1; 11 bases map to TRBD2. Unmatched junction bases numbered 2, after V lost 3 bases and J lost 4 bases. This CDR3 is built from 15 residues. Germline lookup yields CDR1 SGHTA and CDR2 FQGTGA. CDR3 sequence: CASSFGTSGYNEQFF. The CDR3 DNA is TGTGCCAGCAGCTTCGGGACTAGCGGTTACAATGAGCAGTTCTTC. Using reference TRBV7-3 and TRBJ2-1 for the parts outside the CDR3, the full variable domain is GAGVSQTPSNKVTEKGKYVELRCDPISGHTALYWYRQSLGQGPEFLIYFQGTGAADDSGLPNDRFFAVRPEGSVSTLKIQRTERGDSAVYLCASSFGTSGYNEQFFGPGTRLTVL.

The rearrangement uses TRBV5-4 and TRBJ2-1, with D uncertain. Germline assignment: CDR1 SGHNT and CDR2 YYREEE (reference sequence). This CDR3 region has 15 residues. The V gene lost 1 base and the J gene lost 4 bases, with 12 bases spanning the gap. The CDR3 here is CASSLTDPKYNEQFF. The CDR3 DNA is TGTGCCAGCAGCTTGACTGATCCAAAATACAATGAGCAGTTCTTC.

The V and J genes are TRBV28 and TRBJ1-1; weak D call: TRBD1 (5 bases). The CDR3 is made up of 14 amino acids. From germline, CDR1 is MDHEN and CDR2 SYDVKM. The ends were cut back, 5 bases at V and 8 bases at J, with 18 bases in the middle. CDR3 sequence: CASSRRRQGSEAFF. The CDR3 DNA reads TGTGCCAGCAGTCGAAGACGTCAGGGCTCCGAAGCTTTCTTT.

CDR3 DNA sequence: TGTGCCAGCAGTTTGGGACAGACTGCTCCGAATGAGCAGTTCTTC. It is translated as CASSLGQTAPNEQFF. V usage is TRBV6-6 and J usage is TRBJ2-1; 7 bases agree with TRBD1. CDR3 length: 15 amino acids. Germline V gene sequence: CDR1 MNHNY, CDR2 SVGAGI (reference sequence). With 4 bases clipped from V and 7 bases from J, the junction kept 10 bases outside the gene matches.

V gene TRBV28 combines with J gene TRBJ2-1; D may be TRBD2 (6 bases). This CDR3 region has 19 residues. Per the germline V gene, CDR1 is MDHEN and CDR2 is SYDVKM. Between the trimmed V and J ends, which lost 6 bases and 5 bases, there was a span of 29 bases. In DNA, the CDR3 is TGTGCCAGCAGCCTCCTCCGGGGCGGGAAGTCGACTGAGAACAATGAGCAGTTCTTC. Amino acid sequence: CASSLLRGGKSTENNEQFF.

Comment on this clone: At the DNA level, this CDR3 is encoded by other sequences in the same sample as well. The J gene is TRBJ1-1, the V gene TRBV7-3; D possibly corresponds to TRBD1 (6 bases). From germline, CDR1 is SGHTA and CDR2 FQGTGA. The CDR3 length is 14 residues. Trimming stripped 5 bases from V and 0 bases from J, with 10 bases between. CDR3 sequence reads: CASSLTGMNTEAFF. The CDR3 DNA reads TGTGCCAGCAGCCTGACAGGTATGAACACTGAAGCTTTCTTT.

This chain joins TRBV5-1 and TRBJ2-3; a possible D gene is TRBD2 (6 bases). The germline V gene encodes CDR1 SGHRS and CDR2 YFSETQ. The V end was cut by 4 bases, the J end by 0 bases, with 18 bases between. The CDR3 totals 17 residues. The CDR3 is CASSASLLAISTDTQYF. DNA of the CDR3: TGCGCCAGCAGCGCGTCTCTGCTAGCGATCAGCACAGATACGCAGTATTTT.

V is TRBV10-3 and J is TRBJ2-5; D might be TRBD1 or TRBD2, each matching 5 bases. The CDR3 runs to 15 residues. Germline V gene data show CDR1 as ENHRY and CDR2 as SYGVKD. V lost 11 bases and J 3 bases, leaving 22 bases between the germline ends. DNA for the CDR3: TGTGCCGCCAAACCCGGGGCAGGCGAAAAAGAGACCCAGTACTTC. Translating it yields CAAKPGAGEKETQYF.